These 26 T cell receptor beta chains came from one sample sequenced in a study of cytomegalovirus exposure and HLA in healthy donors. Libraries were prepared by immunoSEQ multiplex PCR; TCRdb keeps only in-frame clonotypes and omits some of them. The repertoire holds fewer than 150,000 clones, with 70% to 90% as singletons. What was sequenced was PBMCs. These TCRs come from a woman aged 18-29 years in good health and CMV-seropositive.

CDR3 sequence: CASSLGLAGGSNTGELFF. DNA of the CDR3: TGTGCCAGCAGCTTGGGACTAGCGGGAGGGTCGAACACCGGGGAGCTGTTTTTT. The chain combines TRBV5-4 with TRBJ2-2; 14 bases agree with TRBD2. Germline CDR1 is SGHNT and CDR2 is YYREEE (reference sequence). Trimming at V came to 0 bases and at J to 0 bases, leaving 1 base not matched to a gene. The CDR3 covers 18 residues.

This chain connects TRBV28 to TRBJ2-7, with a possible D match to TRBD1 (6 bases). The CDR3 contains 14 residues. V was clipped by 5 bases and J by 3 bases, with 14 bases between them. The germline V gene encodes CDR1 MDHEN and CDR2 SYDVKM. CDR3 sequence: CASSLTGPHYEQYF. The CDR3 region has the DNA TGTGCCAGCAGTCTGACAGGTCCCCACTACGAGCAGTACTTC.

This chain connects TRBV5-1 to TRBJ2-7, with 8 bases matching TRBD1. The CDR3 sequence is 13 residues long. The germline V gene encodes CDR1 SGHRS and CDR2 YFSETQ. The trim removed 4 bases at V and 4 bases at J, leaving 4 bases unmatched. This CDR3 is CASSVDRAYEQYF. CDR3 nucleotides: TGCGCCAGCAGCGTGGACAGGGCATACGAGCAGTACTTC.

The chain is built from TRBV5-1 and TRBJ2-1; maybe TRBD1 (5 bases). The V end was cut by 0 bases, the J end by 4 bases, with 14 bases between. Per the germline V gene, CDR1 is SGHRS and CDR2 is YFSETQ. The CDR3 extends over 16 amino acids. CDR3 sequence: CASSLGVGVSYNEQFF. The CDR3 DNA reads TGCGCCAGCAGCTTGGGGGTAGGGGTCTCATACAATGAGCAGTTCTTC. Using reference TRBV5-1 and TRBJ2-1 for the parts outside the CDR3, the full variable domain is KAGVTQTPRYLIKTRGQQVTLSCSPISGHRSVSWYQQTPGQGLQFLFEYFSETQRNKGNFPGRFSGRQFSNSRSEMNVSTLELGDSALYLCASSLGVGVSYNEQFFGPGTRLTVL.

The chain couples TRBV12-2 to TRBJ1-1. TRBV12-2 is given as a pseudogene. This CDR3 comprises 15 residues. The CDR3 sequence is CASRLARGGSTEAFF. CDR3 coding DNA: TGTGCAAGTCGCTTAGCGCGAGGAGGGAGCACTGAAGCTTTCTTT.

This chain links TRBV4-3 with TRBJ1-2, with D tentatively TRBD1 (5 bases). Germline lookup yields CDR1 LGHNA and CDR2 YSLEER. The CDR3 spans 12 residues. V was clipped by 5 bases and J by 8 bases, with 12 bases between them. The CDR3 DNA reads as TGCGCCAGCAGCTTTTTGGGGGGAGGCTACACCTTC. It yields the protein CASSFLGGGYTF.

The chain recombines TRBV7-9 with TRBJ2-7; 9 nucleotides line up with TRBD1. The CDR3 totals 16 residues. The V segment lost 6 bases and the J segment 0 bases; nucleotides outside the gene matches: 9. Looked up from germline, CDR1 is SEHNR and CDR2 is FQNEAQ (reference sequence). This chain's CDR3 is CASSFTGTGSSYEQYF. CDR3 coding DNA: TGTGCCAGCAGTTTTACCGGGACAGGGAGCTCCTACGAGCAGTACTTC.

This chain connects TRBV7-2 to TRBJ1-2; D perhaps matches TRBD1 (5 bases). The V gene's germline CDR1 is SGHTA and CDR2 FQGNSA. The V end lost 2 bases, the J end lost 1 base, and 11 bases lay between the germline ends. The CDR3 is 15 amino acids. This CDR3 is CASSLTRALNYGYTF. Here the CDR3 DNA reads TGTGCCAGCAGCTTAACCAGGGCCCTTAACTATGGCTACACCTTC.

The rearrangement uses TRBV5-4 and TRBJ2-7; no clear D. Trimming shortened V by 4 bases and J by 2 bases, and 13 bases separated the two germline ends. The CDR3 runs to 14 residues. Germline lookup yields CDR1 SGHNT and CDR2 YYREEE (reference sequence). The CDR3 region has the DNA TGTGCCAGCAGCCCGTCGACACGGCCCTACGAGCAGTACTTC. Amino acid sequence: CASSPSTRPYEQYF.

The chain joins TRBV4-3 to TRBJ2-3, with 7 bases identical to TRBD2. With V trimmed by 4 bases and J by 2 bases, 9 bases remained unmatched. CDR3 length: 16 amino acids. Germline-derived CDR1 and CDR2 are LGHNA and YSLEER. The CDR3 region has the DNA TGCGCCAGCAGCCCAGGACTAGGGGCTCACACAGATACGCAGTATTTT. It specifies CASSPGLGAHTDTQYF.

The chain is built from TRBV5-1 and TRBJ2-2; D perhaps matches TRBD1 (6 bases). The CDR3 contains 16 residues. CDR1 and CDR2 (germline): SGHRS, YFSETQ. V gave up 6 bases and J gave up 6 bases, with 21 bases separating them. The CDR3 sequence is CASKTSNRVWSGELFF. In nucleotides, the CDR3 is TGCGCCAGCAAAACCTCTAACAGGGTGTGGTCCGGGGAGCTGTTTTTT.

The CDR3 region is CASSSNYRVIHGYTF. CDR3 DNA: TGTGCCAGCAGTTCAAATTACAGGGTTATTCATGGCTACACCTTC. The chain is built from TRBV28 and TRBJ1-2; tentative D call: TRBD1 (6 bases). The CDR3 totals 15 residues. Germline loops: CDR1 MDHEN, CDR2 SYDVKM. V was shortened by 4 bases and J by 6 bases, with 18 bases between the two germline ends.

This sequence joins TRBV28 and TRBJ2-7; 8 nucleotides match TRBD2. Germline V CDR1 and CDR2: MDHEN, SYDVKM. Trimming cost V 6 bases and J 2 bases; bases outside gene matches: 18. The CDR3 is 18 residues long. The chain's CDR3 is CASRLTSGTQKGAYEQYF. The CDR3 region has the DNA TGTGCCAGCAGGCTAACTAGCGGCACTCAAAAAGGGGCCTACGAGCAGTACTTC.

CDR3 bases: TGTGCCAGCAGCTTAGAGGCCAACACCATATATTTT. This gives the protein CASSLEANTIYF. V is TRBV11-2 and J is TRBJ1-3; D ambiguous. Between the trimmed V and J ends, which lost 0 bases and 7 bases, there was a span of 4 bases. Germline V gene sequence: CDR1 SGHAT, CDR2 FQNNGV. This CDR3 contains 12 residues. The variable domain in full, completed from reference TRBV11-2 and TRBJ1-3, reads EAGVAQSPRYKIIEKRQSVAFWCNPISGHATLYWYQQILGQGPKLLIQFQNNGVVDDSQLPKDRFSAERLKGVDSTLKIQPAKLEDSAVYLCASSLEANTIYFGEGSWLTVV.

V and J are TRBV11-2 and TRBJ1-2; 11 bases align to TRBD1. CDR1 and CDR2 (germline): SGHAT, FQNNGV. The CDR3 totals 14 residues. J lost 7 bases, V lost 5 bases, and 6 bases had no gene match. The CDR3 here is CASSGDRGLGGYTF. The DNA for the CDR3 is TGTGCCAGCAGCGGGGACAGGGGGTTGGGTGGCTACACCTTC.

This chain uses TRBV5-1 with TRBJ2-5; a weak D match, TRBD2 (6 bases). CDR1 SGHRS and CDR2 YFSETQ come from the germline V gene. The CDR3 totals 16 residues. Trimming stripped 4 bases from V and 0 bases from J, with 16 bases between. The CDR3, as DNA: TGCGCCAGCAGCGTCGGGGGAAGCAGGTACCAAGAGACCCAGTACTTC. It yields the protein CASSVGGSRYQETQYF.

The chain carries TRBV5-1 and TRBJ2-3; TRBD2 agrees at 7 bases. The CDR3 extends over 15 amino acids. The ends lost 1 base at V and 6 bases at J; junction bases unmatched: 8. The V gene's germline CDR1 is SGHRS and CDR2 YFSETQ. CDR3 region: CASSLRVGGIDTQYF. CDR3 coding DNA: TGCGCCAGCAGCTTGAGGGTGGGGGGGATTGATACGCAGTATTTT.

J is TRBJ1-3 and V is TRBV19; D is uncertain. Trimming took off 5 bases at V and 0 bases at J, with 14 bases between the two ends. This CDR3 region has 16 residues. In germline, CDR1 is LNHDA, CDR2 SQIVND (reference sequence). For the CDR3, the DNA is TGTGCCAGTAGTTTCCCGGTCGGGGTCTCTGGAAACACCATATATTTT. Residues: CASSFPVGVSGNTIYF.

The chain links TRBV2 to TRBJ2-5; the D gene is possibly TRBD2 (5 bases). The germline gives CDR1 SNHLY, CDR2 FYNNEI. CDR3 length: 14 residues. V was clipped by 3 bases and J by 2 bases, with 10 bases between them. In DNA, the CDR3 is TGTGCCAGCAGTGATGGGGAGACTCAAGAGACCCAGTACTTC. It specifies CASSDGETQETQYF.

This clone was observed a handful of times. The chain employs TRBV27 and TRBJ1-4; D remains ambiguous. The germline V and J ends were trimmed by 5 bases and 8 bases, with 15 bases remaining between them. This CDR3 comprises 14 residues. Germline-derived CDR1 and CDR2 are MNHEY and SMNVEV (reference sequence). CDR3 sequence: CASSTSRRAEKLFF. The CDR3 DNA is TGTGCCAGCAGTACCAGTAGGAGGGCCGAAAAACTGTTTTTT.

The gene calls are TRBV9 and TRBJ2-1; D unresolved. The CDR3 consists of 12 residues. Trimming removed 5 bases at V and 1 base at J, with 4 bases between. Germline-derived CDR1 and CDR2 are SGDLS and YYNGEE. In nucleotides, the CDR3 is TGTGCCAGCAGTCCTTCCTACAATGAGCAGTTCTTC. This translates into CASSPSYNEQFF.

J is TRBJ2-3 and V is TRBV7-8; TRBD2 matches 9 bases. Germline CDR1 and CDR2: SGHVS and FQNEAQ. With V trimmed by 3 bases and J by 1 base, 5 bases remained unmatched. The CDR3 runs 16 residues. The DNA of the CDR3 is TGTGCCAGCAGCTTGAAGGGACTAGCAGGCACAGATACGCAGTATTTT. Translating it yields CASSLKGLAGTDTQYF.

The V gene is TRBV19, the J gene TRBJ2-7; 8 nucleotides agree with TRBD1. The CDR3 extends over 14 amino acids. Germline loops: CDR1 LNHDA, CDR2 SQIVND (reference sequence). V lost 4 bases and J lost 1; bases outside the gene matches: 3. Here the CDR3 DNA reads TGTGCCAGTAGTAGGACAGGGACGTCCTACGAGCAGTACTTC. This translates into CASSRTGTSYEQYF.

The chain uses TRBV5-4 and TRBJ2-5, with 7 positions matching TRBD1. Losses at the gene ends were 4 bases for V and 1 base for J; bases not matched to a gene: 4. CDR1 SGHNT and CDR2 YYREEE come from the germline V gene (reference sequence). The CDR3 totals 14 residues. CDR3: CASSPGTVQETQYF. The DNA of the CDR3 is TGTGCCAGCAGCCCTGGGACAGTCCAAGAGACCCAGTACTTC.

The chain's CDR3 is CASSPRTSASSYNEQFF. Written as DNA, the CDR3 is TGCGCCAGCAGCCCAAGGACTAGCGCGAGCTCCTACAATGAGCAGTTCTTC. The chain joins TRBV5-1 to TRBJ2-1; 9 positions agree with TRBD2. The germline V gene encodes CDR1 SGHRS and CDR2 YFSETQ. Trimming removed 4 bases from V and 0 bases from J; junction bases left unmatched: 8. The CDR3 covers 17 residues.

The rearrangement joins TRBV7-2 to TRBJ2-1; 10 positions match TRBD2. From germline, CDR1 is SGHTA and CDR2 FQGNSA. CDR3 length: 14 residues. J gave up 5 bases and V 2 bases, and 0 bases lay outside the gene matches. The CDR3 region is CASSLLAGDNEQFF. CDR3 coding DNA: TGTGCCAGCAGCTTACTAGCGGGGGACAATGAGCAGTTCTTC.